This section outlines one TCR beta chain sequence together with its context. Germline V gene lookup returns CDR1 SEHNR and CDR2 FQNEAQ (reference sequence). With 3 bases removed from V and 4 bases from J, the gap between germline ends came to 11 bases. The CDR3 consists of 14 residues. The data derive from a study of blood T cell repertoires in COVID-19. For the study at large: The United States, Italy and Spain were the sources of the acute and convalescent COVID-19 samples. Sample material is recorded as cDNA or gDNA derived from T cells, B-cell-depleted T cells, or PBMCs.

Assay used: immunoSEQ multiplex PCR; TCRdb lists only in-frame clones, some missing. The repertoire holds around 190,000 clones, with under 85% as singletons. This receptor was obtained from a human donor in a cohort sampled during active COVID-19. Material for sequencing was peripheral blood. This chain uses TRBV7-9 with TRBJ2-3; D gene unclear. CDR3 residues: CASSFRVGSDTQYF. The CDR3 nucleotides are TGTGCCAGCAGCTTTCGGGTCGGATCAGATACGCAGTATTTT.